The T cell receptor (beta chain) under discussion was sequenced for a study of T cell responses to AZD1222 COVID-19 vaccine. Generated by immunoSEQ multiplex PCR, the TCRdb table keeps only in-frame clones and is missing some. The table shows 130,000 or so clones, with 85% to 95% occurring only once. For this clone: Its antigen is not identified.

Germline V lookup: CDR1 SGHRS, CDR2 YFSETQ. The CDR3 extends over 15 amino acids. V trimming: 7 bases; J trimming: 5 bases; junction bases outside the gene matches: 13. Broader study findings: Spike as a whole was targeted by vaccine-associated CD4 TCRs, dominant at 160-218 and 743-854. The reported proportion of spike-specific TCRs targeting unmutated variant regions was nearly half. AZD1222 recipients seropositive at baseline numbered only six or seven.

The TCR sequence derives from an adult in good health. V is TRBV5-1 and J is TRBJ1-2, with TRBD1 matching over 8 bases. Material: peripheral blood, obtained on day 0 of AZD1222 vaccination. CDR3 residues: CASHDRGQNGYGYTF. DNA of the CDR3: TGCGCCAGCCATGACAGGGGTCAGAACGGTTATGGCTACACCTTC.